Given below is one T cell receptor (beta chain) in context. This specimen comes from a study of blood T cell repertoires in COVID-19. Overall study context: Whether acute or convalescent, the COVID-19 samples came from the United States, Italy and Spain. The cDNA or gDNA used as material had been derived from T cells, B-cell-depleted T cells, or PBMCs.

The germline gives CDR1 SGHRS, CDR2 YFSETQ. There are 15 residues in the CDR3. Trimming left V 4 bases short and J 1 base short, with 11 bases between. Source study methods: The assay estimated nucleated cells by amplifying reference gene primers. Method: immunoSEQ multiplex PCR; TCRdb's copy keeps in-frame clones and lacks some. V and J calls and clone size are as listed in that table; D and trimming were resolved from the DNA. Here the sample spans about 90,000 clones, 85% being singletons. This clonotype originated in a man aged 50-59 years with acute or convalescent COVID-19. The chain carries TRBV5-1 and TRBJ2-2; the D gene is possibly TRBD1 (5 bases). The specimen was peripheral blood. The CDR3 protein is CASSLGHQNTGELFF. The CDR3 DNA sequence: TGCGCCAGCAGCCTTGGACATCAGAACACCGGGGAGCTGTTTTTT.